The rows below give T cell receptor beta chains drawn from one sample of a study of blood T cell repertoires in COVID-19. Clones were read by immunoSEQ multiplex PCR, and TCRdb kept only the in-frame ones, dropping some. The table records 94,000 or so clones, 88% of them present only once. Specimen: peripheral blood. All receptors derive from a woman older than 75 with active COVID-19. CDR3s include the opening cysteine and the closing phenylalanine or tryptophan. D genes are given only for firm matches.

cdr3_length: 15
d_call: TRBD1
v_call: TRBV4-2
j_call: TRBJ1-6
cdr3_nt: TGTGCCAGCAGCCAACAGGACAGGGGTGATTCACCCCTCCACTTT
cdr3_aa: CASSQQDRGDSPLHF

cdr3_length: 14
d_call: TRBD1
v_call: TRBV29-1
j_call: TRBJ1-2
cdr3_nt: TGCAGCGTCCAAATCACAGGGGTGCACTATGGCTACACCTTC
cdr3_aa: CSVQITGVHYGYTF

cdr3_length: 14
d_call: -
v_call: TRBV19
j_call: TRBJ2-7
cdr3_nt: TGTGCCAGTAGTCCCAGGATGAGCTCCTACGAGCAGTACTTC
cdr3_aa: CASSPRMSSYEQYF

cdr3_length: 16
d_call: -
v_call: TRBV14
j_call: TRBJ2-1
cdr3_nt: TGTGCCAGCAGCCAAGGTCGGGCAGGGTGGATTGATGAGCAGTTCTTC
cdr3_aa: CASSQGRAGWIDEQFF

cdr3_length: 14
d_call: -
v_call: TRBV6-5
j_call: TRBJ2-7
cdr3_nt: TGTGCCAGCAGTTCTCGGTCAGGGTCCTACGAGCAGTACTTC
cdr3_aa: CASSSRSGSYEQYF

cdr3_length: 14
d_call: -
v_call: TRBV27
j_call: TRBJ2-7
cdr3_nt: TGTGCCAGCAGTTTGTCGTCGTTCCCCTACGAGCAGTACTTC
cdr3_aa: CASSLSSFPYEQYF

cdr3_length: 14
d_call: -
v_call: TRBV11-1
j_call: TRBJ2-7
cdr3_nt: TGTGCCAGCAGCCCGCAGACAGGATGGGGCGAGCAGTACTTC
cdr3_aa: CASSPQTGWGEQYF

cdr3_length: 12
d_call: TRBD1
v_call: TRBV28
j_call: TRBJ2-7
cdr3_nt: TGTGCCAGCACCCCGGACAGGGTAGTGGAGTACTTC
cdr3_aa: CASTPDRVVEYF

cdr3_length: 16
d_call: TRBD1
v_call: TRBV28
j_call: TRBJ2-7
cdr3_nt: TGTGCCAGCAGTTTTTCCGGGACAGGGGTCGGCTACGAGCAGTACTTC
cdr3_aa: CASSFSGTGVGYEQYF

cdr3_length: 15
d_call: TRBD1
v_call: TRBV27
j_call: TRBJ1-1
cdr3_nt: TGTGCCAGCAGTGCCGGCCAGGGGGCGAGGACTGAAGCTTTCTTT
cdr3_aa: CASSAGQGARTEAFF